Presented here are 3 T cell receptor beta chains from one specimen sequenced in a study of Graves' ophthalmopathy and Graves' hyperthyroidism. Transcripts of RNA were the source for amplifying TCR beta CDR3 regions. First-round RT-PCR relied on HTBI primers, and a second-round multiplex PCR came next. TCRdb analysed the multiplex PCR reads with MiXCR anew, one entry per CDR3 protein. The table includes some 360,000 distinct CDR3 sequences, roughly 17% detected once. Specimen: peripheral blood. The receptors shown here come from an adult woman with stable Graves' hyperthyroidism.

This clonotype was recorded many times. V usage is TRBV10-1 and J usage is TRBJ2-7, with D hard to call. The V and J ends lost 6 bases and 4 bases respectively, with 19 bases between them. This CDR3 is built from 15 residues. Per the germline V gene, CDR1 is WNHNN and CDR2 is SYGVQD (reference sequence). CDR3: CASSLKFPYKYEQYF. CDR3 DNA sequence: TGCGCCAGCAGCCTAAAGTTCCCCTATAAGTACGAGCAGTACTTC.

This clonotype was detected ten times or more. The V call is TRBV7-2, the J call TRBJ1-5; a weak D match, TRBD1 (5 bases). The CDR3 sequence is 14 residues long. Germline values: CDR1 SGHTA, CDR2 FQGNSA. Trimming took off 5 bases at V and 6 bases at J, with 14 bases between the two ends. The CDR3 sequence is CASSQRGGPQPQHF. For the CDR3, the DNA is TGTGCCAGCAGCCAGCGCGGGGGTCCTCAGCCCCAGCATTTT. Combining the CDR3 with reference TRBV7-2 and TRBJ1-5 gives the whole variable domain GAGVSQSPSNKVTEKGKDVELRCDPISGHTALYWYRQSLGQGLEFLIYFQGNSAPDKSGLPSDRFSAERTGGSVSTLTIQRTQQEDSAVYLCASSQRGGPQPQHFGDGTRLSIL.

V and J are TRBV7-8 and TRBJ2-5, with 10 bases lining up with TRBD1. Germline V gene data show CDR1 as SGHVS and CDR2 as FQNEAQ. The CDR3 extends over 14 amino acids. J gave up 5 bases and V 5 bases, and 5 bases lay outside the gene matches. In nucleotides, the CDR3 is TGTGCCAGCAGCGCACTGACAGGGGGCGAGACCCAGTACTTC. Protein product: CASSALTGGETQYF.